Sequencing of this T cell receptor (beta chain) was carried out in a study of T cells in narcolepsy. This CDR3 spans 13 amino acids. Germline CDR1 and CDR2: LNHDA and SQIVND (reference sequence). Trimming took off 4 bases at V and 0 bases at J, with 6 bases between the two ends. Generated by immunoSEQ multiplex PCR, the TCRdb table keeps only in-frame clones and is missing some. Altogether fewer than 35,000 clones are present, around 80% being singletons, with the ten largest covering 1.2%. Study-wide results and limits: Autoreactive clonotypes reportedly recurred in blood of same and different patients, not controls.

About this clone: The antigen remains unidentified.

The sequenced sample was CD45RA- memory CD4+ T cells from PBMCs. The genes are TRBV19 and TRBJ1-2; D unresolved. The clonotype originates from a human donor with narcolepsy. CDR3 nucleotides: TGTGCCAGTAGTAGGGGAGCTAACTATGGCTACACCTTC. Translation: CASSRGANYGYTF.